The present entry profiles one T cell receptor (beta chain) with its context. Its antigen is unknown. The data were obtained in a study of T cells in Graves' hyperthyroidism and ophthalmopathy. The CDR3 is 17 amino acids. Germline loops: CDR1 SGHVS, CDR2 FNYEAQ. After removal of 1 base from V and 5 bases from J, the junction contained 6 bases not matched to a gene. General study points: Model output signaled ophthalmopathy a median approximately 6.2 months ahead of onset.

Amplified TCR beta CDR3 regions came from RNA transcripts. Carried out on the TCR CDR3, a first-round RT-PCR used the HTBI primer set. TCRdb re-called the multiplex PCR reads through MiXCR, storing one row per CDR3 protein. The sample holds hundreds of thousands of distinct CDR3 sequences, 35% to 45% seen once. Recently diagnosed hyperthyroidism of less than 2 months' duration affected patients aged 18 to 65. Sequenced input: blood. The chain couples TRBV7-6 to TRBJ2-5; 14 nucleotides align to TRBD2. The TCR sequence derives from a man between 18 and 29 years old with Graves' hyperthyroidism. The CDR3 here is CASSLEGLAGGRETQYF. For the CDR3, the DNA is TGTGCCAGCAGCTTAGAAGGACTAGCGGGAGGTCGGGAGACCCAGTACTTC.